The T cell receptor beta chain described here comes from a study of cytomegalovirus exposure and HLA in healthy donors (dated by TCRdb to 2016 to 2017). The study in broad terms: According to a later analysis, the approximately 130 validation repertoires were produced on the same platform as the approximately 600 repertoires of the first cohort. To predict cytomegalovirus infection status, the study brought together high-throughput TCR immunosequencing, statistical association of individual TCRs with disease status, and machine learning. The study aimed to test whether cataloging public T cell receptors could reveal signatures of past pathogen exposure. In addition to the first cohort of roughly 670 subjects, a separate validation cohort of approximately 120 different subjects was used.

The donors belonged to the validation cohort of over a hundred subjects, which was separate from the 666-subject first cohort. The library was built by means of the immunoSEQ multiplex PCR assay. From the authors' description of their analysis: A statistical classification framework was built for diagnosing cytomegalovirus status from the catalog of TCR beta chain sequences. TCRdb holds this immuneACCESS table with in-frame rearrangements only. Some clones are missing; in checked studies, unresolved V genes explain under half, and the rest has no known cause. V, J and clone size were drawn from that table, and D and trimming were deduced from the DNA. A total of around 91,000 clones appear in this sample, 80% to 95% of them only once. The ten largest clonotypes hold 1.1% of the sample. This clone appeared once. Its antigen is still unknown. No base-level quality is on record; no much larger clone is a single base apart.

Here is what the overall study found, with its caveats: A later analysis had no HLA typing for the validation cohort, so co-occurrence there was scored across all 130 or so repertoires. Across donors, most TCR sequences were observed very rarely, whereas some public TCRs were present in many individuals. Of the cluster scores, around 95% were above 0 in a later analysis, which found that TCRs clustered in the first cohort also tended to co-occur in the roughly 130 validation repertoires. In vitro tests confirmed that a few of the cytomegalovirus-associated TCR beta chains recognize cytomegalovirus antigens. The study gave a list of about 150 TCR beta chains associated with cytomegalovirus. The classifier was reported to diagnose cytomegalovirus status with high specificity and sensitivity in both the original cohort and the validation cohort. The authors suggested that the approach could potentially be generalized to other disease states and immunological phenotypes.

CDR1 SEHNR and CDR2 FQNEAQ were looked up in the germline V gene (reference sequence). The CDR3, from cysteine to phenylalanine, totals 14 residues. Only the CDR3 portion is preserved as DNA: 42 bases, with reading frame beginning at the first base. V and J are truncated by 2 bases and 7 bases respectively, leaving an intervening sequence of 12 bases. The sequencing sample was made of PBMCs. The source is a woman in her twenties or thirties in good health and CMV-seropositive. The sequence is built from TRBV7-9 and TRBJ2-1, with a tentative D gene TRBD1 over 5 matching bases. The CDR3 protein: CASSLKGDPNEQFF. The DNA sequence is given as TGTGCCAGCAGCTTAAAAGGGGATCCAAATGAGCAGTTCTTC.